Presented here are 8 T cell receptor beta chains from one specimen sequenced in a study of T cells in Graves' hyperthyroidism and ophthalmopathy. Researchers amplified the TCR beta CDR3 regions from RNA transcripts. TCR CDR3 regions were first amplified by RT-PCR with HTBI primers. TCRdb analysed the multiplex PCR reads with MiXCR anew, one entry per CDR3 protein. The table shows 550,000 to 850,000 distinct CDR3 sequences, with roughly a sixth occurring only once. Sequencing was performed on blood. These receptors originate from a woman aged 50 to 65 with Graves' hyperthyroidism that later progressed to Graves' ophthalmopathy.

This clonotype occurred once. The chain combines TRBV5-6 with TRBJ2-7; D gene uncertain. V was cut by 4 bases and J by 1 base, with 15 bases left in between. The CDR3 contains 15 residues. Germline V gene lookup returns CDR1 SGHDT and CDR2 YYEEEE. The CDR3 loop reads CASSRVWSRSYEQYF. CDR3 in DNA: TGTGCCAGCAGCAGGGTTTGGAGTAGGTCCTACGAGCAGTACTTC.

The chain links TRBV9 to TRBJ2-5; the D call may be TRBD1 or TRBD2 (7 bases each). The CDR3 contains 14 residues. V was clipped by 5 bases and J by 5 bases, with 16 bases between them. Germline V gives CDR1 SGDLS, CDR2 YYNGEE. CDR3: CASRRGGGEETQYF. CDR3 coding DNA: TGTGCCAGCAGGCGGGGAGGGGGCGAGGAGACCCAGTACTTC.

This clonotype was observed many times. V gene TRBV6-5 combines with J gene TRBJ2-2, with D perhaps matching TRBD2 (6 bases). Trimming took 2 bases from V and 1 from J, leaving 11 bases between them. The CDR3 runs to 16 residues. Germline values: CDR1 MNHEY, CDR2 SVGAGI. This CDR3 reads CASSYGVAVNTGELFF. CDR3 in DNA: TGTGCCAGCAGTTACGGTGTAGCGGTGAACACCGGGGAGCTGTTTTTT.

This clonotype was counted many times. CDR3 in DNA: TGTGCCAGCAGCCAAAGAGGGGGGAACACTGAAGCTTTCTTT. Translation: CASSQRGGNTEAFF. V is TRBV3-1 and J is TRBJ1-1; D may be TRBD1 (6 bases). The CDR3 consists of 14 residues. The V gene lost 2 bases and the J gene lost 1 base, with 8 bases spanning the gap. Germline CDR1 reads LGHDT; CDR2 reads YNNKEL (reference sequence).

V is TRBV4-2 and J is TRBJ2-5, with 7 bases fitting TRBD2. The CDR3 loop spans 17 amino acids. V trimming: 4 bases; J trimming: 2 bases; junction bases outside the gene matches: 13. Germline-derived CDR1 and CDR2 are LGHNA and YNFKEQ. The DNA for the CDR3 is TGTGCCAGCAGCCGCGAGGGGTCTAGCGGAGATCAAGAGACCCAGTACTTC. Amino acid sequence: CASSREGSSGDQETQYF.

The rearrangement uses TRBV3-1 and TRBJ2-3; perhaps D is TRBD1 or TRBD2 (6 bases each). This CDR3 comprises 16 residues. V gave up 0 bases and J gave up 5 bases, with 15 bases separating them. Germline CDR1 LGHDT, CDR2 YNNKEL (reference sequence). This chain's CDR3 is CASSQDRRGVRDTQYF. As DNA, the CDR3 is TGTGCCAGCAGCCAAGATAGGAGGGGGGTAAGAGATACGCAGTATTTT.

V usage is TRBV6-1 and J usage is TRBJ2-7; unclear D gene. The CDR3 consists of 13 residues. The V gene's germline CDR1 is MNHNS and CDR2 SASEGT. The V and J ends lost 3 bases and 0 bases respectively, with 6 bases between them. The CDR3: CASSEHVSYEQYF. The CDR3 DNA is TGTGCCAGCAGTGAGCACGTCTCCTACGAGCAGTACTTC.

The chain joins TRBV12-3 or TRBV12-4 to TRBJ1-5; weak D call: TRBD1 (6 bases). The V gene lost 4 bases and the J gene lost 0 bases, with 10 bases spanning the gap. There are 15 residues in the CDR3. The CDR3 nucleotides are TGTGCCAGCAGTTGGGAGGGGGATAGCAATCAGCCCCAGCATTTT. It yields the protein CASSWEGDSNQPQHF.